The table lists the clone carrying this T cell receptor (beta chain) with many counts. Its target is not known. Amplified TCR beta CDR3 regions came from RNA transcripts. In the first-round RT-PCR of the TCR CDR3, the HTBI primer set was used. TCRdb redid the calling of the multiplex PCR reads with MiXCR, one entry per CDR3 protein. The sample lists over 650,000 distinct CDR3 sequences; roughly 17% were seen once. This sample was taken from a study of T cells in Graves' hyperthyroidism and ophthalmopathy. Findings and caveats of the study: Stable hyperthyroidism was told apart from ophthalmopathy by a model built on 13 V-J features. Ophthalmopathy, as predicted by the model, came a median roughly 6.5 months after the prediction.

Patients aged 18 to 65 with hyperthyroidism were newly diagnosed, with duration under 2 months. Pregnant or lactating patients were excluded, as were those with uncontrolled infection or other autoimmune disease. Germline V gene sequence: CDR1 LGHDT, CDR2 YNNKEL (reference sequence). With 0 bases removed from V and 7 bases from J, the gap between germline ends came to 12 bases. This CDR3 has 14 amino acids. The sequenced material came from blood. The V and J genes are TRBV3-1 and TRBJ2-5; maybe TRBD1 (5 bases). This TCR was sampled from a young man with Graves' hyperthyroidism. Written as DNA, the CDR3 is TGTGCCAGCAGCCAAGAGTCCAGGGCCGGGACCCAGTACTTC. Protein: CASSQESRAGTQYF.